This T cell receptor beta chain derives from a study of CD8 T cells in ankylosing spondylitis. For this clonotype: Its antigen is as yet unknown.

The V end was cut by 4 bases, the J end by 11 bases, with 17 bases between. Germline V gene data show CDR1 as MGHRA and CDR2 as YSYEKL. CDR3 length: 13 amino acids. Study outcomes and limitations: A motif of 7 or 8 highly homologous TCR beta variants was seen as apparently characteristic of ankylosing spondylitis blood.

TCRdb processed the 5' RACE reads anew with MiXCR; each CDR3 protein has one entry. The sample records more than 150,000 distinct CDR3 sequences, about 13% being singletons. Source material: blood, either unsorted or a sorted T cell fraction (not recorded which). The clonotype originates from a male donor with ankylosing spondylitis or in good health (not recorded which). The chain uses TRBV4-1 and TRBJ1-1; TRBD1 might be the D (5 bases). Here the CDR3 DNA reads TGCGCCAGCAGCCCTTCTCCGACCGAGGGGGCTTTCTTT. It codes for CASSPSPTEGAFF.